A selection of T cell receptor beta chains follows, all from one sample in a study of cytomegalovirus exposure and HLA in healthy donors. Sequencing was performed with immunoSEQ multiplex PCR; in TCRdb, only in-frame clones are kept and a portion is missing. The data contain about 60,000 clones, approximately 96% of them seen just once; the ten biggest clones take up roughly 0.98%. The sequencing input was PBMCs. All receptors derive from a man in his late teens or twenties in good health and CMV-seronegative. Each CDR3 is given with its conserved first and last residue. The order of the fields is CDR3 DNA, CDR3 protein, J gene, clone size, V gene, D gene. The D gene is left open where the match is weak. Clone sizes are given selectively: once, few, many, or a class where the clone is expanded.

CDR3nt: TGTGCCAGCAGCTCCGGGACTAGCGGGATCCACGAGCAGTACTTC; CDR3aa: CASSSGTSGIHEQYF; j_gene: TRBJ2-7; abundance: -; v_gene: TRBV5-6; d_gene: TRBD2
CDR3nt: TGTGCCAGCAGGGACCAGGGTACCGACCAGCCCCAGCATTTT; CDR3aa: CASRDQGTDQPQHF; j_gene: TRBJ1-5; abundance: -; v_gene: TRBV6-6; d_gene: -
CDR3nt: TGTGCCAGCAGTCCGGGACTGCAAGTTGGGACCCAGTACTTC; CDR3aa: CASSPGLQVGTQYF; j_gene: TRBJ2-5; abundance: -; v_gene: TRBV6-5; d_gene: -
CDR3nt: TGTGCCAGCAGCTTAATGGGAGGGGGTAACACTGAAGCTTTCTTT; CDR3aa: CASSLMGGGNTEAFF; j_gene: TRBJ1-1; abundance: -; v_gene: TRBV7-2; d_gene: -
CDR3nt: TGTGCCACCTTTGGGAGAAGACACGGAGCCTACGAGCAGTACTTC; CDR3aa: CATFGRRHGAYEQYF; j_gene: TRBJ2-7; abundance: -; v_gene: TRBV28; d_gene: -
CDR3nt: TGTGCCAGTAGTACCAAATCGGGGTCCATATTCTACGAGCAGTACTTC; CDR3aa: CASSTKSGSIFYEQYF; j_gene: TRBJ2-7; abundance: -; v_gene: TRBV19; d_gene: -
CDR3nt: TGCGCCAGCAGCTTGACAGGGCCAGATAGGCTGGATGAAAAACTGTTTTTT; CDR3aa: CASSLTGPDRLDEKLFF; j_gene: TRBJ1-4; abundance: -; v_gene: TRBV5-1; d_gene: -
CDR3nt: TGCGCCAGCAGCTTGGAAGCGGGAGGGATTTATGAGCAGTTCTTC; CDR3aa: CASSLEAGGIYEQFF; j_gene: TRBJ2-1; abundance: once; v_gene: TRBV5-1; d_gene: TRBD2
CDR3nt: TGTGCCAGCAGCTTACGAACCGGGACTAGCGGCCTCACAGATACGCAGTATTTT; CDR3aa: CASSLRTGTSGLTDTQYF; j_gene: TRBJ2-3; abundance: -; v_gene: TRBV7-9; d_gene: TRBD2
CDR3nt: TGTGCCAGCAGCTTGGACCGCTTTAGCGGGAGGGACACCGGGGAGCTGTTTTTT; CDR3aa: CASSLDRFSGRDTGELFF; j_gene: TRBJ2-2; abundance: -; v_gene: TRBV5-4; d_gene: TRBD2
CDR3nt: TGTGCCACCAGCAGGGACAGGGGAGGGAGTCAGCCCCAGCATTTT; CDR3aa: CATSRDRGGSQPQHF; j_gene: TRBJ1-5; abundance: -; v_gene: TRBV15; d_gene: TRBD1
CDR3nt: TGCGCCAGCAGCCAGGGGAGACTAGCGGGGGCCTACGAGCAGTACTTC; CDR3aa: CASSQGRLAGAYEQYF; j_gene: TRBJ2-7; abundance: -; v_gene: TRBV4-1; d_gene: TRBD2
CDR3nt: TGTGCCAGCATGTCCGGGAGCTTGTACGAGCAGTACTTC; CDR3aa: CASMSGSLYEQYF; j_gene: TRBJ2-7; abundance: -; v_gene: TRBV28; d_gene: -
CDR3nt: TGTGCCAGCAGTGAACTTAGCGGGACATACAATGAGCAGTTCTTC; CDR3aa: CASSELSGTYNEQFF; j_gene: TRBJ2-1; abundance: -; v_gene: TRBV2; d_gene: TRBD2
CDR3nt: TGTGCCAGCAGCTTCGGGGGGAATACGCAGTATTTT; CDR3aa: CASSFGGNTQYF; j_gene: TRBJ2-3; abundance: -; v_gene: TRBV5-6; d_gene: TRBD2
CDR3nt: TGTGCCAGCAGCCGAGGGGGGGGCCGCATCTACAATGAGCAGTTCTTC; CDR3aa: CASSRGGGRIYNEQFF; j_gene: TRBJ2-1; abundance: -; v_gene: TRBV7-2; d_gene: -
CDR3nt: TGTGCCAGCAGTGGGACAGTGAACACTGAAGCTTTCTTT; CDR3aa: CASSGTVNTEAFF; j_gene: TRBJ1-1; abundance: -; v_gene: TRBV28; d_gene: TRBD1
CDR3nt: TGTGCCCCCTGGGGACTACTTCTGAATGAGCAGTTCTTC; CDR3aa: CAPWGLLLNEQFF; j_gene: TRBJ2-1; abundance: -; v_gene: TRBV19; d_gene: TRBD2
CDR3nt: TGTGCCAGCGGGGGGAGGGGTGGGATGGAGTATGGCTACACCTTC; CDR3aa: CASGGRGGMEYGYTF; j_gene: TRBJ1-2; abundance: -; v_gene: TRBV2; d_gene: -
CDR3nt: TGTGCCAGCAGCTTAGGAGACAGGGTGAATGGCTACACCTTC; CDR3aa: CASSLGDRVNGYTF; j_gene: TRBJ1-2; abundance: -; v_gene: TRBV7-9; d_gene: TRBD1
CDR3nt: TGTGCCACCAGCAGAGATCGAGTGAGCACAGATACGCAGTATTTT; CDR3aa: CATSRDRVSTDTQYF; j_gene: TRBJ2-3; abundance: once; v_gene: TRBV15; d_gene: -
CDR3nt: TGTGCCAGCAGCCAATTACAGGGGGAGACCCAGTACTTC; CDR3aa: CASSQLQGETQYF; j_gene: TRBJ2-5; abundance: -; v_gene: TRBV16; d_gene: TRBD1
CDR3nt: TGTGCCACCAGCAGGACTAGCGGTGAATACTCGCTCACAGATACGCAGTATTTT; CDR3aa: CATSRTSGEYSLTDTQYF; j_gene: TRBJ2-3; abundance: -; v_gene: TRBV15; d_gene: TRBD2
CDR3nt: TGTGCCAGCAGCTTGGGAAGACAGTCGATTAACTATGGCTACACCTTC; CDR3aa: CASSLGRQSINYGYTF; j_gene: TRBJ1-2; abundance: -; v_gene: TRBV7-9; d_gene: -
CDR3nt: TGTGCCAGCAGCCCCACTTATGGGAGGGAGTACGAGCAGTACTTC; CDR3aa: CASSPTYGREYEQYF; j_gene: TRBJ2-7; abundance: -; v_gene: TRBV13; d_gene: TRBD2
CDR3nt: TGTGCCAGCAGTATACGGACAGGGACTGGAAACACCATATATTTT; CDR3aa: CASSIRTGTGNTIYF; j_gene: TRBJ1-3; abundance: -; v_gene: TRBV6-1; d_gene: TRBD1
CDR3nt: TGTGCCAGCAGCCGAGACGGGGGTGTTCAGCCCCAGCATTTT; CDR3aa: CASSRDGGVQPQHF; j_gene: TRBJ1-5; abundance: -; v_gene: TRBV7-2; d_gene: -
CDR3nt: TGTGCCAGCAGTTGGGCGGCGGGAAAGGGTACGCAGTATTTT; CDR3aa: CASSWAAGKGTQYF; j_gene: TRBJ2-3; abundance: -; v_gene: TRBV6-5; d_gene: -
CDR3nt: TGCGCCAGCAGCCAAGCCGACCTAGCGGGACCCTACGAGCAGTACTTC; CDR3aa: CASSQADLAGPYEQYF; j_gene: TRBJ2-7; abundance: -; v_gene: TRBV4-3; d_gene: TRBD2
CDR3nt: TGTGCCAGCAGTTTTGCGGGAAAGGTCATGGGATACGAGCAGTACTTC; CDR3aa: CASSFAGKVMGYEQYF; j_gene: TRBJ2-7; abundance: -; v_gene: TRBV28; d_gene: -
CDR3nt: TGCGCCAGCAGCTTCGGAGCGGGGACCGGGGAGCTGTTTTTT; CDR3aa: CASSFGAGTGELFF; j_gene: TRBJ2-2; abundance: -; v_gene: TRBV5-1; d_gene: TRBD2